What follows is one T cell receptor (beta chain) and its context. Its antigen is unknown. The repertoire was sequenced with immunoSEQ multiplex PCR; TCRdb's copy has only in-frame clones and lacks some. The sample records about 680,000 clones, around 73% being singletons. V dropped 2 bases and J dropped 3 bases, with 14 bases sitting between them. Germline values: CDR1 MDHEN, CDR2 SYDVKM. The CDR3 spans 15 residues. The data originate from a study of shared clonotypes between healthy human individuals. Looking at the study overall: Three CD4 naive, three CD4 memory, two CD8 naive and one CD8 memory plate were used per donor.

Study results and limitations: An expected dependence of interdonor clonotype sharing on sequencing depth was noted. Roughly 5.3% of naive CD4 clonotypes were common to a handful of donors.

The chain has TRBV28 and TRBJ2-7, with D perhaps given as TRBD1 or TRBD2 (6 bases each). This clonotype was sampled from a woman in her 30s in good health. The specimen sequenced was memory CD4+ T cells sorted from blood. This sample's subset: CD45RA-negative fraction. CDR3 region: CASSLAGHPVYEQYF. The CDR3 DNA is TGTGCCAGCAGTTTAGCGGGACACCCAGTCTACGAGCAGTACTTC.